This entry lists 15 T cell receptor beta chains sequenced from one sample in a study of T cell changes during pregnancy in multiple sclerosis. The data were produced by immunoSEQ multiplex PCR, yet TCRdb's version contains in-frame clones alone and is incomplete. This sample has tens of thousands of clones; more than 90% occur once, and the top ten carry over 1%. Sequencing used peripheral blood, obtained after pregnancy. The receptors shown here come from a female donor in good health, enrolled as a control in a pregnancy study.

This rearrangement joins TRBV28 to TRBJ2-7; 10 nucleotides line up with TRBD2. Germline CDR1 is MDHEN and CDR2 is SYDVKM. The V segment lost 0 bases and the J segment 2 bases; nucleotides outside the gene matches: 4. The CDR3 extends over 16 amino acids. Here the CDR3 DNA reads TGTGCCAGCAGTTTATGGGCTAGCGGGAGTACCTACGAGCAGTACTTC. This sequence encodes CASSLWASGSTYEQYF.

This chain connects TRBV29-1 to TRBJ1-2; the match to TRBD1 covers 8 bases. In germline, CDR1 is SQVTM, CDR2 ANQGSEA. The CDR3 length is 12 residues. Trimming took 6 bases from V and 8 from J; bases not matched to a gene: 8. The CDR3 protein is CSVDRDARGYTF. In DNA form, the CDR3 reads TGCAGCGTGGACAGGGATGCGCGGGGCTACACCTTC.

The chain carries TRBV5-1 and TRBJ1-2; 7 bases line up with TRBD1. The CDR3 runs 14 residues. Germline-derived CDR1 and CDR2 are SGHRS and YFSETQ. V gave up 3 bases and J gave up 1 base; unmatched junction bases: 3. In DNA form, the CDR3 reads TGCGCCAGCAGCTGGAGGGACAGTAACTATGGCTACACCTTC. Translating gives CASSWRDSNYGYTF. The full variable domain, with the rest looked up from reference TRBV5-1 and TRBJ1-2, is KAGVTQTPRYLIKTRGQQVTLSCSPISGHRSVSWYQQTPGQGLQFLFEYFSETQRNKGNFPGRFSGRQFSNSRSEMNVSTLELGDSALYLCASSWRDSNYGYTFGSGTRLTVV.

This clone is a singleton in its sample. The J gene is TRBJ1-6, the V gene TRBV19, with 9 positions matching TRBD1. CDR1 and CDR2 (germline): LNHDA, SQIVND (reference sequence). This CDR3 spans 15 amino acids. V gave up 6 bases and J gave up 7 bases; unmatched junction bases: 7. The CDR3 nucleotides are TGTGCCAGTAGGATGGGACAGGGCCCAAATTCACCCCTCCACTTT. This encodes CASRMGQGPNSPLHF.

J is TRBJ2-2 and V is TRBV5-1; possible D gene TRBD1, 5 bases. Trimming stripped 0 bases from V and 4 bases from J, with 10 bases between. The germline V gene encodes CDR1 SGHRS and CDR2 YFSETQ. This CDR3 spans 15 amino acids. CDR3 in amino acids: CASSLGQIFTGELFF. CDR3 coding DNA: TGCGCCAGCAGCTTGGGACAGATTTTCACCGGGGAGCTGTTTTTT.

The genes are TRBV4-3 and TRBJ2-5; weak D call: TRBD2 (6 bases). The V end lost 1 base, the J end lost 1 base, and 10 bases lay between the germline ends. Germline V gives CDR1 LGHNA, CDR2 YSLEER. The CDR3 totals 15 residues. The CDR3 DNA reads TGCGCCAGCAGCCAAGGAACTAGCCTCCAAGAGACCCAGTACTTC. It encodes CASSQGTSLQETQYF.

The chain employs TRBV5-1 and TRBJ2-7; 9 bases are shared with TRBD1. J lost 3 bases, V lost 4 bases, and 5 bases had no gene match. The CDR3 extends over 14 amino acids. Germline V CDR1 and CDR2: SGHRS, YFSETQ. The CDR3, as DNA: TGCGCCAGCAGCCTGCGACAGGGGGGCTACGAGCAGTACTTC. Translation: CASSLRQGGYEQYF.

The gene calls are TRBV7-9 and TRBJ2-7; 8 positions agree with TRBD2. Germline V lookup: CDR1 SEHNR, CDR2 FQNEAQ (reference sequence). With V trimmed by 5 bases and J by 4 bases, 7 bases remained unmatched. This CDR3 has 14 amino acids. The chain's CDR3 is CASSAPTSGYEQYF. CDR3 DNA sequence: TGTGCCAGCAGCGCTCCAACTAGCGGTTACGAGCAGTACTTC.

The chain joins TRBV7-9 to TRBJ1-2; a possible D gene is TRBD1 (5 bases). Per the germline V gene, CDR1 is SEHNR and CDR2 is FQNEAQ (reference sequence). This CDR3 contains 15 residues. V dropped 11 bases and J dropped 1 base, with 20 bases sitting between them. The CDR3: CAAVGGRAFNYGYTF. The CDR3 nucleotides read TGTGCCGCCGTCGGCGGCAGGGCCTTTAACTATGGCTACACCTTC.

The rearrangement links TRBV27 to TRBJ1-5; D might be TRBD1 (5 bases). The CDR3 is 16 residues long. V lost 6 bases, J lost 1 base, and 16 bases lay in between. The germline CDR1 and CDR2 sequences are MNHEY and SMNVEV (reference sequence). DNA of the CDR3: TGTGCCAGCAGAGAAGGGGCCAAAGGGAGCAATCAGCCCCAGCATTTT. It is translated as CASREGAKGSNQPQHF.

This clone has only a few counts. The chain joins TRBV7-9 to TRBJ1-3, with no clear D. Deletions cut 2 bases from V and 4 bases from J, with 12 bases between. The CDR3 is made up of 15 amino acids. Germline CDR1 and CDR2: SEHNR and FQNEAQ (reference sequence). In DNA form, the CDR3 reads TGTGCCAGCAGCTTACCGCGCAGGCCCGGAAACACCATATATTTT. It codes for CASSLPRRPGNTIYF.

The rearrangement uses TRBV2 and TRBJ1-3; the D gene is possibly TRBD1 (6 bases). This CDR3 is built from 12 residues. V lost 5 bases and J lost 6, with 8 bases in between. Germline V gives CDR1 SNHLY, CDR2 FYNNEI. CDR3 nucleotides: TGTGCCAGCAGTCCAGGGGAAAACACCATATATTTT. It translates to CASSPGENTIYF. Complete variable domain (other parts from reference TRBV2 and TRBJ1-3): EPEVTQTPSHQVTQMGQEVILRCVPISNHLYFYWYRQILGQKVEFLVSFYNNEISEKSEIFDDQFSVERPDGSNFTLKIRSTKLEDSAMYFCASSPGENTIYFGEGSWLTVV.

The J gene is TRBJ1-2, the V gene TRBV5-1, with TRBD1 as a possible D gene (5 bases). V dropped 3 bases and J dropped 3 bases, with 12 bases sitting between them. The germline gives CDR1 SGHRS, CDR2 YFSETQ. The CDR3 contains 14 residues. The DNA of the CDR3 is TGCGCCAGCAGCTCCGGGACTATCGACTATGGCTACACCTTC. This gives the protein CASSSGTIDYGYTF. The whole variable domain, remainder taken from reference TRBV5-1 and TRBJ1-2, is KAGVTQTPRYLIKTRGQQVTLSCSPISGHRSVSWYQQTPGQGLQFLFEYFSETQRNKGNFPGRFSGRQFSNSRSEMNVSTLELGDSALYLCASSSGTIDYGYTFGSGTRLTVV.

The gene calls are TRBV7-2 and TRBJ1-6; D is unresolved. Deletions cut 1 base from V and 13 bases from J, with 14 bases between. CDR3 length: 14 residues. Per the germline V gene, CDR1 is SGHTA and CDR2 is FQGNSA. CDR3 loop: CASSLESAPGPLHF. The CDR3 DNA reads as TGTGCCAGCAGCTTAGAGTCAGCCCCGGGGCCCCTCCACTTT.

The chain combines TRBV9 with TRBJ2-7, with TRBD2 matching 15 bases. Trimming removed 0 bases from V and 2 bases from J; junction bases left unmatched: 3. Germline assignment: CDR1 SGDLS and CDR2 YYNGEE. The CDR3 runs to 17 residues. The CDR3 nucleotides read TGTGCCAGCAGCGTAGCTGGACTAGCGGGAGGGACCTACGAGCAGTACTTC. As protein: CASSVAGLAGGTYEQYF.